This T cell receptor (beta chain) was identified during a study of T cells after yellow fever vaccination. Study-level points and caveats: Peaking on day 5 versus 15, the secondary response was faster but weaker. Most primary-vaccination clones recurred post-booster (approximately 96% CD4, around 88% CD8).

Notes on this clonotype: The antigen remains unidentified.

Trimming removed 4 bases from V and 0 bases from J, with 16 bases in between. Germline loops: CDR1 SGHRS, CDR2 YFSETQ. The CDR3 covers 16 residues. TCRdb re-derived calls from the 5' RACE reads in MiXCR, one entry per CDR3 protein. Of roughly 500,000 distinct CDR3 sequences in the sample, about a fifth were seen once. The V gene is TRBV5-1, the J gene TRBJ1-1, with D possibly being TRBD1 (5 bases). The clonotype was recovered from a man aged 25-45 years who received the YFV17D yellow fever vaccine. Here the sequenced sample was PBMCs, taken 15 days after the yellow fever booster vaccination. The chain's CDR3 is CASSVTGTGMNTEAFF. Written as DNA, the CDR3 is TGCGCCAGCAGCGTTACCGGGACGGGCATGAACACTGAAGCTTTCTTT.